Only a few counts were recorded for the clone carrying this T cell receptor beta chain. Antigen: not known. CDR1 is MNHEY, CDR2 SMNVEV, per germline (reference sequence). This CDR3 comprises 13 residues. Trimming left V 6 bases short and J 2 bases short, with 9 bases between. The authors ran a second PCR of 7 to 11 cycles using a sample-barcoded 5' primer and a J-beta primer mix. The template-switch adaptor was a 5' adaptor with 12 random nucleotides. It tagged each cDNA molecule. MiXCR, applied by TCRdb to the 5' RACE reads, yields one record per CDR3 protein. In the table there are 870,000 or so distinct CDR3 sequences, 29% of which are singletons. The sample comes from a study of blood T cells in healthy people across ages. Whole-study results and caveats: The long-lived group displayed more naive CD4+ cells, plus higher diversity, than the aged donors did.

The material sequenced was blood. The TCR was taken from an elderly woman in good health. The J gene is TRBJ2-3, the V gene TRBV27; D ambiguous. This chain's CDR3 is CASSHAPTDTQYF. CDR3 sequence (DNA): TGTGCCAGCAGCCACGCCCCCACAGATACGCAGTATTTT.